The rows below give T cell receptor beta chains drawn from one sample of a study of tissue T cells after allogeneic stem cell transplantation. Sequencing used immunoSEQ multiplex PCR; TCRdb keeps in-frame clones, though not all of them. The sample yields about 6,800 clones, approximately 54% seen once. This sample comprised duodenum tissue, obtained at autopsy. The source of these receptors is a female donor of 60 years or more with lung cancer. CDR3s include the opening cysteine and the closing phenylalanine or tryptophan. Fields, in order: CDR3 DNA, CDR3 protein, V gene, D gene, J gene, clone size. D genes are given only for firm matches. Part of the rows lack a size; the others show once, few, many or a class for expanded clones.

CDR3 DNA: TGTGCCAGCAGCGTAGGAACTAAGACAGGGCAGAGGACCTACAATGAGCAGTTCTTC
CDR3 protein: CASSVGTKTGQRTYNEQFF
V gene: TRBV9
D gene: TRBD1
J gene: TRBJ2-1
clone size: -

CDR3 DNA: TGTGCCAGTAGTATACGCACGTATGGCTACACCTTC
CDR3 protein: CASSIRTYGYTF
V gene: TRBV19
D gene: -
J gene: TRBJ1-2
clone size: -

CDR3 DNA: TGTGCCACCCAAAAGGCTCGGACAGCCTACAATGAGCAGTTCTTC
CDR3 protein: CATQKARTAYNEQFF
V gene: TRBV19
D gene: -
J gene: TRBJ2-1
clone size: -

CDR3 DNA: TGTGCCAGCAGCTTAATGCCGGCTCATACGCAGTATTTT
CDR3 protein: CASSLMPAHTQYF
V gene: TRBV11-2
D gene: -
J gene: TRBJ2-3
clone size: -

CDR3 DNA: TGTGCCAGCAGCTTAGTGTTCGGTGGGAACACTGAAGCTTTCTTT
CDR3 protein: CASSLVFGGNTEAFF
V gene: TRBV7-2
D gene: -
J gene: TRBJ1-1
clone size: -

CDR3 DNA: TGTGCCAGCAGTGCGGGACTAGCAAATCGGGAGACCCAGTACTTC
CDR3 protein: CASSAGLANRETQYF
V gene: TRBV2
D gene: TRBD2
J gene: TRBJ2-5
clone size: -

CDR3 DNA: TGTGCCAGCACGTTCGGTCTTAATTCACCCCTCCACTTT
CDR3 protein: CASTFGLNSPLHF
V gene: TRBV6-5
D gene: -
J gene: TRBJ1-6
clone size: -

CDR3 DNA: TGTGCCACCAGTGACCCCGGAACGGTACCTGATACGCAGTATTTT
CDR3 protein: CATSDPGTVPDTQYF
V gene: TRBV24-1
D gene: -
J gene: TRBJ2-3
clone size: -

CDR3 DNA: TGTGCCAGCAGGACTTATAGCAATCAGCCCCAGCATTTT
CDR3 protein: CASRTYSNQPQHF
V gene: TRBV27
D gene: -
J gene: TRBJ1-5
clone size: -

CDR3 DNA: TGTGCCAGCTCACCGCCGGGTGCTGAAGCTTTCTTT
CDR3 protein: CASSPPGAEAFF
V gene: TRBV18
D gene: -
J gene: TRBJ1-1
clone size: few

CDR3 DNA: TGCAGCGTTGGGGGGGGTAGCGGGAGCTACAATGAGCAGTTCTTC
CDR3 protein: CSVGGGSGSYNEQFF
V gene: TRBV29-1
D gene: TRBD2
J gene: TRBJ2-1
clone size: -

CDR3 DNA: TGTGCCAGCAGTAGACAGGGCAATCAGCCCCAGCATTTT
CDR3 protein: CASSRQGNQPQHF
V gene: TRBV27
D gene: -
J gene: TRBJ1-5
clone size: few

CDR3 DNA: TGTGCCAGCAGCCCGCGCCGAGACACCTACGAGCAGTACTTC
CDR3 protein: CASSPRRDTYEQYF
V gene: TRBV7-2
D gene: -
J gene: TRBJ2-7
clone size: medium-sized

CDR3 DNA: TGCGCCAGCTGTCCTACGGGACAGACCTACGAGCAGTACTTC
CDR3 protein: CASCPTGQTYEQYF
V gene: TRBV23-1
D gene: TRBD1
J gene: TRBJ2-7
clone size: -

CDR3 DNA: TGTGCCAGCTCACCGGACAGGGCTACGAATGAGCAGTTCTTC
CDR3 protein: CASSPDRATNEQFF
V gene: TRBV18
D gene: TRBD1
J gene: TRBJ2-1
clone size: -

CDR3 DNA: TGCGCCAGCAGGGGACTGTTTAGCTCTGGGGCCAACGTCCTGACTTTC
CDR3 protein: CASRGLFSSGANVLTF
V gene: TRBV5-1
D gene: -
J gene: TRBJ2-6
clone size: -

CDR3 DNA: TGTGCCAGCAGTCCAGGGGTCTCTGGAAACACCATATATTTT
CDR3 protein: CASSPGVSGNTIYF
V gene: TRBV3-1/TRBV3-2
D gene: -
J gene: TRBJ1-3
clone size: -

CDR3 DNA: TGTGCCAGCTCACGCGGGACTCAAAATTCACCCCTCCACTTT
CDR3 protein: CASSRGTQNSPLHF
V gene: TRBV18
D gene: -
J gene: TRBJ1-6
clone size: -

CDR3 DNA: TGCGCCAGCAGCTTGGGCACCCTTGCCAGGGGATACGAGCAGTACTTC
CDR3 protein: CASSLGTLARGYEQYF
V gene: TRBV5-1
D gene: -
J gene: TRBJ2-7
clone size: medium-sized

CDR3 DNA: TGTGCCAGCAGTTACGGCCTGAACTATGGCTACACCTTC
CDR3 protein: CASSYGLNYGYTF
V gene: TRBV6-5
D gene: -
J gene: TRBJ1-2
clone size: -

CDR3 DNA: TGTGCCTGGAGTGGGCTAGCGGGCCGGGGCAATGAGCAGTTCTTC
CDR3 protein: CAWSGLAGRGNEQFF
V gene: TRBV30
D gene: TRBD2
J gene: TRBJ2-1
clone size: once

CDR3 DNA: TGTGCCTGGAGTGTACAACAGGGAAAGAATGAGCAGTTCTTC
CDR3 protein: CAWSVQQGKNEQFF
V gene: TRBV30
D gene: -
J gene: TRBJ2-1
clone size: large

CDR3 DNA: TGTGCCAGCAGCTACAATAGCGGGACCTACGAGCAGTACTTC
CDR3 protein: CASSYNSGTYEQYF
V gene: TRBV2
D gene: TRBD2
J gene: TRBJ2-7
clone size: medium-sized

CDR3 DNA: TGTGCCAGCAGCCAACAAGAAAGGATCCCGGTTGGCAAGGAAGCTTTCTTT
CDR3 protein: CASSQQERIPVGKEAFF
V gene: TRBV14
D gene: -
J gene: TRBJ1-1
clone size: -

CDR3 DNA: TGTGCCAGCAGTTCGCCAACGGTTCGGGAAAAACTGTTTTTT
CDR3 protein: CASSSPTVREKLFF
V gene: TRBV6-2/TRBV6-3
D gene: -
J gene: TRBJ1-4
clone size: -

CDR3 DNA: TGCGCCAGCAGCTCCGATTCGTCCAGCAATGAGCAGTTCTTC
CDR3 protein: CASSSDSSSNEQFF
V gene: TRBV5-1
D gene: -
J gene: TRBJ2-1
clone size: -

CDR3 DNA: TGTGCCAGCAGCCCCAGCAGGAAGCAGCCCCAGCATTTT
CDR3 protein: CASSPSRKQPQHF
V gene: TRBV21-1
D gene: -
J gene: TRBJ1-5
clone size: once

CDR3 DNA: TGCTCTTTTGGGTGCTACACCTTC
CDR3 protein: CSFGCYTF
V gene: TRBV10-1
D gene: -
J gene: TRBJ1-2
clone size: -

CDR3 DNA: TGTGCCAGCAGCCATGGAACGGGGAGCCTCACAAATGAGCAGTTCTTC
CDR3 protein: CASSHGTGSLTNEQFF
V gene: TRBV11-3
D gene: -
J gene: TRBJ2-1
clone size: -

CDR3 DNA: TGTGCCAGCAGCTTAGTGGGGGGCAACGGGCTCACTGAAGCTTTCTTT
CDR3 protein: CASSLVGGNGLTEAFF
V gene: TRBV7-8
D gene: -
J gene: TRBJ1-1
clone size: -

CDR3 DNA: TGTGCCAGCAGCTGGGATTCGGGGACTGAAGCTTTCTTT
CDR3 protein: CASSWDSGTEAFF
V gene: TRBV11-3
D gene: -
J gene: TRBJ1-1
clone size: -

CDR3 DNA: TGTGCCAGCAGCCCCCAGACCCGAGGCAATGAGCAGTTCTTC
CDR3 protein: CASSPQTRGNEQFF
V gene: TRBV5-4
D gene: -
J gene: TRBJ2-1
clone size: -

CDR3 DNA: TGTGCCAGCAGCCAAGCAACAGCCGGTGTGGGCTACACCTTC
CDR3 protein: CASSQATAGVGYTF
V gene: TRBV4-2
D gene: -
J gene: TRBJ1-2
clone size: -

CDR3 DNA: TGTGCCAGCAGTAACCAAGACAGGGGCCGCCACGAGCAGTACTTC
CDR3 protein: CASSNQDRGRHEQYF
V gene: TRBV6-5
D gene: TRBD1
J gene: TRBJ2-7
clone size: few

CDR3 DNA: TGTGCCAGCAGCTTATGGGCGAACACTGAAGCTTTCTTT
CDR3 protein: CASSLWANTEAFF
V gene: TRBV7-9
D gene: -
J gene: TRBJ1-1
clone size: -

CDR3 DNA: TGTGCCAGCTCACCATTTACAGGGGGCTCCTATAATTCACCCCTCCACTTT
CDR3 protein: CASSPFTGGSYNSPLHF
V gene: TRBV18
D gene: TRBD1
J gene: TRBJ1-6
clone size: -

CDR3 DNA: TGTGCCAGCAGCCTAAGGGGCGGGACAGTCTATGTAGTCAATCAGCCCCAGCATTTT
CDR3 protein: CASSLRGGTVYVVNQPQHF
V gene: TRBV7-8
D gene: TRBD1
J gene: TRBJ1-5
clone size: -

CDR3 DNA: TGTGCCAGCAGTTACAGTTTACAAAAGCAAATCTTGTATTTT
CDR3 protein: CASSYSLQKQILYF
V gene: TRBV6-6
D gene: -
J gene: TRBJ2-3
clone size: once

CDR3 DNA: TGTGCCAGCAGTTACTCGGACAGGTCCTACGAGCAGTACTTC
CDR3 protein: CASSYSDRSYEQYF
V gene: TRBV6-6
D gene: TRBD1
J gene: TRBJ2-7
clone size: -

CDR3 DNA: TGTGCCAGCAAGATTGCGACGGCAGGAGGAGCTTTCTTT
CDR3 protein: CASKIATAGGAFF
V gene: TRBV2
D gene: -
J gene: TRBJ1-1
clone size: -

CDR3 DNA: TGTGCCAGCAGTTTATCCAACTATGGCTACACCTTC
CDR3 protein: CASSLSNYGYTF
V gene: TRBV12-3/TRBV12-4
D gene: -
J gene: TRBJ1-2
clone size: few

CDR3 DNA: TGCAGCGCCTTGCGCGGGATCCATAATGAGCAGTTCTTC
CDR3 protein: CSALRGIHNEQFF
V gene: TRBV29-1
D gene: -
J gene: TRBJ2-1
clone size: few

CDR3 DNA: TGTGCCTGGAGTGTAAACCCCCGACGAGCAAGCGGGACCCAGTACTTC
CDR3 protein: CAWSVNPRRASGTQYF
V gene: TRBV30
D gene: -
J gene: TRBJ2-5
clone size: -

CDR3 DNA: TGTGCCTGGAGTAGGGGAGGGGGAGCGGGAAAATTACAGTTCTTC
CDR3 protein: CAWSRGGGAGKLQFF
V gene: TRBV30
D gene: -
J gene: TRBJ2-1
clone size: -